This TCR beta chain was sequenced in a study of T-cell reconstitution after alpha-beta-depleted transplantation in children. During its preparation, the TCRbeta library received unique molecular identifiers. TCRdb used MiXCR to reprocess the PCR reads, holding one entry per CDR3 protein. The sample lists about 300,000 distinct CDR3 sequences; roughly a tenth were seen once. For this clonotype: Its antigen remains unidentified.

The ends were cut back, 6 bases at V and 2 bases at J, with 11 bases in the middle. The CDR3 has 14 amino acids. Whole-study results and caveats: T-cell numbers and diversity one year post-transplant derived largely from freshly generated T cells. Expanded clones from the graft, numbering several hundred, reportedly supplied alpha-beta T cells about two months after transplant. There were some patients whose high TCRbeta diversity at day 60 came from surviving recipient T cells and thymic progenitors.

The chain recombines TRBV12-3 or TRBV12-4 with TRBJ1-5, with a possible D match to TRBD1 (5 bases). The sequence was collected from a boy younger than two with acute myeloid leukemia, due to receive a stem cell transplant. Sequenced here: PBMCs, sampled before TCRalphabeta/CD19-depleted stem cell transplant. The CDR3 spells CASRYGGGNQPQHF. CDR3 DNA sequence: TGTGCCAGCAGATACGGGGGGGGCAATCAGCCCCAGCATTTT.